This TCR beta chain is drawn from a study of long-term antiretroviral therapy in people with HIV. The study drew at least one pre-ART and at least two post-ART PBMC samples from every donor. None of the participants with HIV were treated outside the United States. Cryopreserved PBMC numbered about 0.9-11 million per sample before DNA extraction. Germline V lookup: CDR1 MNHEY, CDR2 SMNVEV (reference sequence). This CDR3 spans 14 amino acids. Trimming took 5 bases from V and 7 from J; bases not matched to a gene: 8. immunoSEQ v3.0 was run at survey level. Data came from immunoSEQ multiplex PCR; TCRdb stores just in-frame clones and leaves some out. The sample lists tens of thousands of clones, more than 65% occurring once.

The sequencing used unsorted PBMCs, collected 3 years after starting antiretroviral therapy. The clonotype was recovered from a man aged 50 to 60 with HIV. This chain connects TRBV27 to TRBJ1-5, with 7 bases fitting TRBD1. The CDR3 is CASSPRGGGQPQHF. The DNA for the CDR3 is TGTGCCAGCAGTCCCCGGGGAGGGGGCCAGCCCCAGCATTTT.